The clone carrying this T cell receptor (beta chain) turned up a few times. The antigen remains unidentified. V lost 5 bases and J lost 4, with 11 bases in between. Germline V CDR1 and CDR2: SGHTA, FQGNSA. This CDR3 spans 13 amino acids. As handled by the study authors: Sample-level TCR yields exhibited a median of about 91,000, with a range of about 20,000 to 700,000. TCRdb itself ran the RACE reads through MiXCR, one entry per CDR3 protein. For this entry, the V and J calls and clone size follow TCRdb and not the study's own pipeline. The top ten hold 1.2% of the sample, which has fewer than 350,000 distinct CDR3 sequences, around 7% seen once. The data were obtained in a study of human T cells and chemical hapten exposure. Study-wide points: Relative to controls, expanded TCRs formed significantly more large CDR3 similarity clusters.

The time point here: pre-sensitization, week 0. Described treatment: therapeutic diphenylcyclopropenone sensitization with weekly scalp DPC. It was unfractionated whole blood from which total RNA was extracted. The sequencing here drew on whole blood, taken in connection with sensitization to the hapten diphenylcyclopropenone (DPC). The gene calls are TRBV7-2 and TRBJ1-1; D gene uncertain. This clonotype originated in a young man with alopecia areata. Some clones in this sample may be carry-over from other donors' samples. CDR3 loop: CASSPLLGTEAFF. The DNA for the CDR3 is TGTGCCAGCAGCCCCCTATTGGGCACTGAAGCTTTCTTT.